This TCR beta chain is from a study of blood T cell repertoires in COVID-19. Study-level background: The cDNA or gDNA used as material had been derived from T cells, B-cell-depleted T cells, or PBMCs.

Germline V gene sequence: CDR1 LGHDT, CDR2 YNNKEL (reference sequence). Between the trimmed V and J ends, which lost 7 bases and 4 bases, there was a span of 16 bases. The CDR3 is 15 residues long. A single count supports this clone. Generated by immunoSEQ multiplex PCR, the TCRdb table keeps only in-frame clones and is missing some. The data show some 230,000 clones, 82% seen once. Followed over time, Seattle patients had been enrolled while infection was active. The sample taken for sequencing was peripheral blood. The rearrangement joins TRBV3-1 (or the pseudogene TRBV3-2) to TRBJ2-2; possible D gene TRBD1, 5 bases. The sequence was obtained from a woman older than 75 with COVID-19, enrolled during active disease. The CDR3 region is CASTLGRVGTGELFF. CDR3 sequence (DNA): TGTGCCAGCACCCTAGGCAGGGTCGGCACCGGGGAGCTGTTTTTT.